This T cell receptor (beta chain) is from a study of blood T cell repertoires in COVID-19. Sequencing used immunoSEQ multiplex PCR; TCRdb keeps in-frame clones, though not all of them. This sample yields over 100,000 clones, of which more than 65% are seen a single time; 7.9% belongs to the top ten. Specimen: peripheral blood. This TCR was recovered from a woman older than 75 with active or convalescent COVID-19.

The CDR3 protein is CASSLPGLPQETQYF. DNA of the CDR3: TGTGCCAGCAGCTTGCCCGGACTACCCCAAGAGACCCAGTACTTC. This chain uses TRBV11-2 with TRBJ2-5, with a weak D call TRBD2 (6 bases). Germline CDR1 reads SGHAT; CDR2 reads FQNNGV. The ends were cut back, 3 bases at V and 1 base at J, with 12 bases in the middle. This CDR3 region has 15 residues.